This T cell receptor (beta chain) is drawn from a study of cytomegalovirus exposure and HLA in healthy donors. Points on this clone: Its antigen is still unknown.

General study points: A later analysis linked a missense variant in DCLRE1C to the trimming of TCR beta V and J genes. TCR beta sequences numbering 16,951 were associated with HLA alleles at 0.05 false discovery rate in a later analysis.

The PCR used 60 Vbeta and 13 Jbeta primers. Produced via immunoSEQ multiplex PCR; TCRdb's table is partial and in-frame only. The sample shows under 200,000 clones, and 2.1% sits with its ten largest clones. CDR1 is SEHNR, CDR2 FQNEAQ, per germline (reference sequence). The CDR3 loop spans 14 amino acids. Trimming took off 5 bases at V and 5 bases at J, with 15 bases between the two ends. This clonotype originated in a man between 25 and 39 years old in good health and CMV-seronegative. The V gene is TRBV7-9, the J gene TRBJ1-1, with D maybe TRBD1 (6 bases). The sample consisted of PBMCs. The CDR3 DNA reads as TGTGCCAGCAGCACAAGGGGGAGATTAACTGAAGCTTTCTTT. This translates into CASSTRGRLTEAFF.